This section outlines one TCR beta chain sequence together with its context. Its antigen is not yet known. No base quality information exists; no much larger clone differs at one position. The record originates from a study of graft-versus-host responses after intestinal transplantation (dated by TCRdb to 2020 to 2022). Study-wide context: The transplants that recipients received were multivisceral, liver-intestinal, or isolated intestinal. Anti-thymocyte globulin induction was given to all recipients, followed by maintenance tacrolimus and steroids for approximately 3 years. Alloreactive clones were identified by sequencing pre-transplant mixed lymphocyte reaction products and comparing them with unstimulated pre-transplant donor and recipient T cells. After intestinal transplantation, graft-versus-host and host-versus-graft alloreactive T cell clones were followed in the graft, circulation and bone marrow using bulk TCR-beta CDR3 sequencing. The cohort enrolled some 23 intestinal transplant recipients, one of whom was a retransplant, and a few patients without pretransplant specimens were excluded. Rather than being sequenced by the commercial service, samples from a few later patients were sequenced in-house on an Illumina MiSeq and processed with MiXCR. Donor T cell macrochimerism was defined as a peak of at least 4% donor T cells among recipient peripheral blood mononuclear cells. Broader findings and caveats from the paper: The relatively low number and heterogeneity of intestinal transplant patients limited the conclusions. Early after transplant, peak levels of circulating GvH clones were found to be associated with declines in HvG clones. Patients with donor T cell macrochimerism had high GvH to HvG T cell clonal ratios in their allografts. GvH clones were detected in recipient bone marrow, and some appeared earlier in ileal mucosa or blood, consistent with an intestinal mucosal origin.

The library was built by means of the immunoSEQ multiplex PCR assay. Adaptive Biotechnologies carried out high-throughput TCR-beta CDR3 sequencing of genomic DNA for most patients. Turning to the authors' computational methods: Adaptive's ImmunoSEQ software was the source of the TCR sequencing data for 15 to 20 patients, while a few other patients were processed with MiXCR and VDJtools. Because the origin of CDR3 nucleotide sequences shared between donor and recipient could not be assigned, those sequences were removed. To count as alloreactive, a clone needed at least 2-fold expansion over unstimulated cells and a minimum CFSE-low frequency of 0.002% (template counts) or 0.001% (read counts). Clones were considered mappable if detected in sequenced pre-transplant spleen, lymph node, or MLR CFSE-low populations of the donor or recipient. The cumulative frequency of alloreactive clones was calculated as a percentage of all sequences, weighted by copy number. This is the immuneACCESS table as TCRdb keeps it, with only in-frame sequences that have V and J called. A part of the clones is gone; compared with another copy, unresolved V genes explain less than half, and the rest is unexplained. Clonal size and the V and J genes are those of that table, whereas D and trimming came from the DNA. For this sample the table gives 49,000 or so clones, of which over 85% were detected only once. The top ten constitute 5.9% of the sample.

In the first month after transplant, blood samples were collected up to 4 times, and after that at least monthly when available. CDR1 and CDR2 are read off the germline V gene (reference sequence) as SEHNR and FQNEAQ. The junction shows trimming of 4 bases on V and 3 bases on J, plus 16 bases between the germline ends. The CDR3, from cysteine to phenylalanine, totals 15 residues. Of the read, only the CDR3 DNA is kept; its 45 bases are in frame from base 1. This sequence was found in a human patient who received an intestinal transplant, so some T cells may come from the graft donor. The starting material was PBMCs, obtained 750 to 800 days after a first intestinal transplant, on the day of a second. The chain couples TRBV7-9 to TRBJ2-7, with the D call perhaps TRBD1 or TRBD2, each one matching 5 bases. Here is the DNA: TGTGCCAGCAGCTCGACTACGGGGCCCTTCTACGAGCAGTACTTC. Its coded protein is CASSSTTGPFYEQYF.